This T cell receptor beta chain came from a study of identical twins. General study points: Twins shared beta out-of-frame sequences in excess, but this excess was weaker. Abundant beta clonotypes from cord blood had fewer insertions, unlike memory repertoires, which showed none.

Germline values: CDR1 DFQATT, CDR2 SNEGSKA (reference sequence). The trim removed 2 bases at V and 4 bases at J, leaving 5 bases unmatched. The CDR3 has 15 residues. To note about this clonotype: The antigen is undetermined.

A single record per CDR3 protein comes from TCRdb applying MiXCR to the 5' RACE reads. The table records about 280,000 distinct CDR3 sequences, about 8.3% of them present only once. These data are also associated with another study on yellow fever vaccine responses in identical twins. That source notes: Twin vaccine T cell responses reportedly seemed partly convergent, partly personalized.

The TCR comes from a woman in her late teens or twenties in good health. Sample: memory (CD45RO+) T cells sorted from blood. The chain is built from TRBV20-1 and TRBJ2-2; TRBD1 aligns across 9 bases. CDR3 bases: TGCAGTGCTAGATATAACAGGGGGCCCACCGGGGAGCTGTTTTTT. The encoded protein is CSARYNRGPTGELFF.